These 16 T cell receptor beta chains originate from one sample sequenced in a study of blood T cells in healthy people across ages. A sample-barcoded 5' primer and a J-beta primer mix were used in a second PCR of roughly 6 to 11 cycles. TCRdb re-derived calls from the 5' RACE reads in MiXCR, one entry per CDR3 protein. The sample contains about 1.1 million distinct CDR3 sequences, roughly two fifths of which appear only once. The specimen was blood. The receptors were gathered from a man aged 18 to 30 in good health.

The rearrangement links TRBV5-1 to TRBJ1-1; the D is unclear. The CDR3 is 15 amino acids. Between the trimmed V and J ends, which lost 0 bases and 0 bases, there was a span of 9 bases. CDR1 is SGHRS and CDR2 is YFSETQ in the germline V gene. CDR3 residues: CASSLADGMNTEAFF. The CDR3 DNA reads TGCGCCAGCAGCTTGGCTGACGGCATGAACACTGAAGCTTTCTTT. The full variable domain, its missing parts supplied by reference TRBV5-1 and TRBJ1-1, is KAGVTQTPRYLIKTRGQQVTLSCSPISGHRSVSWYQQTPGQGLQFLFEYFSETQRNKGNFPGRFSGRQFSNSRSEMNVSTLELGDSALYLCASSLADGMNTEAFFGQGTRLTVV.

Remarks on this clonotype: In this CDR3 the conserved last residue, phenylalanine or tryptophan, is missing, so a read error is likely. Because the CDR3's place on the DNA is in doubt, the DNA is left out and the CDR3 is given as listed by TCRdb. This rearrangement joins TRBV21-1 to TRBJ1-5; no DNA check was done on the table's D call, TRBD1. TRBV21-1 is described as a pseudogene. The CDR3 is 19 amino acids in total, end residues counted. This CDR3 is CASSKAFPHDRGSNQPQHI.

This clonotype was counted a few times. This chain connects TRBV7-3 to TRBJ2-3, with a possible D match to TRBD2 (6 bases). With 1 base removed from V and 2 bases from J, the gap between germline ends came to 13 bases. Germline CDR1 SGHTA, CDR2 FQGTGA. The CDR3 is 16 amino acids. CDR3 DNA: TGTGCCAGCAGCTTAATTCTAGCGAGGACCACAGATACGCAGTATTTT. Translation gives CASSLILARTTDTQYF. Full variable domain (remainder filled in from reference TRBV7-3 and TRBJ2-3): GAGVSQTPSNKVTEKGKYVELRCDPISGHTALYWYRQSLGQGPEFLIYFQGTGAADDSGLPNDRFFAVRPEGSVSTLKIQRTERGDSAVYLCASSLILARTTDTQYFGPGTRLTVL.

The chain joins TRBV9 to TRBJ1-5; the D gene is possibly TRBD1 (6 bases). The V end lost 0 bases, the J end lost 2 bases, and 30 bases lay between the germline ends. The CDR3 runs 22 residues. CDR1 SGDLS and CDR2 YYNGEE come from the germline V gene. The CDR3 bases are TGTGCCAGCAGCGTAGAAGGCCTACCGCCACGGGGGGGACACAGCGGCAATCAGCCCCAGCATTTT. Translation: CASSVEGLPPRGGHSGNQPQHF.

On this clonotype: A much larger clonotype is one base distant, so this may be a read error. This chain links TRBV12-3 or TRBV12-4 with TRBJ2-5; 10 bases are a match to TRBD2. The CDR3 runs 16 residues. This CDR3 reads CAGSPTSGENQETQYF. Here the CDR3 DNA reads TGTGCCGGCAGTCCTACTAGCGGGGAAAACCAAGAGACCCAGTACTTC.

The chain employs TRBV15 and TRBJ2-3; 7 bases are shared with TRBD1. CDR1 is LNHNV and CDR2 is YYDKDF in the germline V gene (reference sequence). Trimming removed 0 bases from V and 3 bases from J; junction bases left unmatched: 9. This CDR3 is built from 17 residues. Here the CDR3 DNA reads TGTGCCACCAGCAGAGATCTGACAGGGAAAGGGACAGATACGCAGTATTTT. It yields the protein CATSRDLTGKGTDTQYF. The variable domain in full, with the rest retrieved from reference TRBV15 and TRBJ2-3, is DAMVIQNPRYQVTQFGKPVTLSCSQTLNHNVMYWYQQKSSQAPKLLFHYYDKDFNNEADTPDNFQSRRPNTSFCFLDIRSPGLGDTAMYLCATSRDLTGKGTDTQYFGPGTRLTVL.

The rearrangement links TRBV4-2 to TRBJ1-4; D remains ambiguous. Germline loops: CDR1 LGHNA, CDR2 YNFKEQ. CDR3 length equals 16 residues. V lost 0 bases and J lost 0, with 8 bases in between. The DNA for the CDR3 is TGTGCCAGCAGCCAAGACCCCGGGCCAACTAATGAAAAACTGTTTTTT. It translates to CASSQDPGPTNEKLFF.

The chain combines TRBV7-7 with TRBJ2-5; TRBD1 matches 9 bases. The length of the CDR3 is 15 residues. CDR1 and CDR2 from the germline V gene are SSHAT and FNYEAQ (reference sequence). The J segment lost 5 bases and the V segment lost 1 base, leaving 5 bases of the junction unmatched. CDR3 protein: CASSLGQGEGETQYF. In DNA form, the CDR3 reads TGTGCCAGCAGCTTAGGACAGGGGGAAGGTGAGACCCAGTACTTC. The full variable domain, its missing parts supplied by reference TRBV7-7 and TRBJ2-5, is GAGVSQSPRYKVTKRGQDVTLRCDPISSHATLYWYQQALGQGPEFLTYFNYEAQPDKSGLPSDRFSAERPEGSISTLTIQRTEQRDSAMYRCASSLGQGEGETQYFGPGTRLLVL.

This chain uses TRBV30 with TRBJ2-1; unclear D gene. The germline V and J ends were trimmed by 2 bases and 5 bases, with 10 bases remaining between them. There are 13 residues in the CDR3. The germline V gene encodes CDR1 GTSNPN and CDR2 SVGIG (reference sequence). The chain's CDR3 is CAWSLGSNNEQFF. The CDR3 nucleotides are TGTGCCTGGAGTTTGGGGTCCAACAATGAGCAGTTCTTC. The full variable domain, in which reference TRBV30 and TRBJ2-1 provide the parts outside the CDR3, is SQTIHQWPATLVQPVGSPLSLECTVEGTSNPNLYWYRQAAGRGLQLLFYSVGIGQISSEVPQNLSASRPQDRQFILSSKKLLLSDSGFYLCAWSLGSNNEQFFGPGTRLTVL.

This clonotype was observed a few times. This sequence joins TRBV4-3 and TRBJ2-3; TRBD2 matches at 7 bases. The CDR3 is 17 residues long. Germline CDR1 and CDR2: LGHNA and YSLEER. Trimming cost V 0 bases and J 1 base; bases outside gene matches: 7. The CDR3: CASSQDYGGFGTDTQYF. CDR3 in DNA: TGCGCCAGCAGCCAAGATTACGGGGGGTTTGGCACAGATACGCAGTATTTT.

The gene calls are TRBV9 and TRBJ2-3; D is unresolved. CDR3 length: 13 amino acids. CDR1 and CDR2 (germline): SGDLS, YYNGEE. The V gene lost 3 bases and the J gene lost 6 bases, with 11 bases spanning the gap. This CDR3 is CASSALVIDTQYF. DNA of the CDR3: TGTGCCAGCAGCGCCCTCGTGATCGATACGCAGTATTTT.

This clonotype was observed a few times. A single base separates this from a much larger clone, so it may be a read error. The chain has TRBV4-3 and TRBJ2-1; the D is unclear. Near its end, the DNA agrees better with TRBJ2-7, so the J call may be wrong. This CDR3 region has 15 residues. The V gene's germline CDR1 is LGHNA and CDR2 YSLEER. CDR3 sequence (DNA): TGCGCCAGCAGCCAAGCTCCTCCGTCTTACAATGAGCAGTACTTC. Protein sequence: CASSQAPPSYNEQYF.

V and J are TRBV4-3 and TRBJ2-5; 10 positions agree with TRBD1. The CDR3 spans 16 residues. V lost 4 bases, J lost 13 bases, and 18 bases stayed unmatched. CDR1 LGHNA and CDR2 YSLEER come from the germline V gene. The CDR3 DNA sequence: TGCGCCAGCAGCCGTGATGGGACAGGGGAGGCGAATGAGCGGTACTTC. It yields the protein CASSRDGTGEANERYF.

The rearrangement links TRBV6-1 to TRBJ1-2, with TRBD1 as a possible D gene (5 bases). The CDR3 extends over 13 amino acids. Germline V gives CDR1 MNHNS, CDR2 SASEGT. V shed 3 bases and J shed 4 bases, with 9 bases lying between them. In DNA, the CDR3 is TGTGCCAGCAGTGATTTGGGGACCTATGGCTACACCTTC. This codes for CASSDLGTYGYTF.

This clonotype was observed a handful of times. The chain joins TRBV15 to TRBJ1-1; D is undetermined. CDR3 size: 14 residues. In germline, CDR1 is LNHNV, CDR2 YYDKDF (reference sequence). Trimming removed 0 bases from V and 0 bases from J, with 5 bases in between. This chain's CDR3 is CATSRDGVNTEAFF. Here the CDR3 DNA reads TGTGCCACCAGCAGAGATGGCGTGAACACTGAAGCTTTCTTT.

In this sample, this clonotype turned up a few times. For the CDR3, the DNA is TGCAGTGCTAGAGGAAGGACAGGGGTCAATTCACCCCTCCACTTT. Protein product: CSARGRTGVNSPLHF. V usage is TRBV20-1 and J usage is TRBJ1-6; 9 bases map to TRBD1. CDR3 length: 15 amino acids. V was pared by 1 base and J by 7 bases, with 5 bases of the junction left unmatched. From germline, CDR1 is DFQATT and CDR2 SNEGSKA (reference sequence).